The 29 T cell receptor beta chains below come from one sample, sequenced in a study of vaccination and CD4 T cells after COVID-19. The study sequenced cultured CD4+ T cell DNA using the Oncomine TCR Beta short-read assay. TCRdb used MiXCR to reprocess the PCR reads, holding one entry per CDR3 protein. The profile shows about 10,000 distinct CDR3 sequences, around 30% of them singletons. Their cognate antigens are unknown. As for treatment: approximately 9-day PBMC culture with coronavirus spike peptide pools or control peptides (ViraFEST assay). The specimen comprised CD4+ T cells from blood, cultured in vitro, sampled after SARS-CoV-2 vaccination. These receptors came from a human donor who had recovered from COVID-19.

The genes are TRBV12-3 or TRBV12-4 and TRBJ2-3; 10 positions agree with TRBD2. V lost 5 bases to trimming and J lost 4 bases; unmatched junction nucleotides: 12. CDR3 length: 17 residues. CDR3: CASSLRGGTSVSDTQYF. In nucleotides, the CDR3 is TGTGCCAGCAGTCTAAGAGGCGGGACTAGCGTGTCAGATACGCAGTATTTT.

The CDR3 DNA sequence: TGTGCCAGCAGCTTGGGGGGGGCCCACCCCTACGAGCAGTACTTC. Encoded protein: CASSLGGAHPYEQYF. The rearrangement links TRBV5-4 to TRBJ2-7; either TRBD1 or TRBD2 may supply D (6 bases each). In germline, CDR1 is SGHNT, CDR2 YYREEE (reference sequence). The CDR3 loop spans 15 amino acids. Trimming left V 0 bases short and J 2 bases short, with 12 bases between.

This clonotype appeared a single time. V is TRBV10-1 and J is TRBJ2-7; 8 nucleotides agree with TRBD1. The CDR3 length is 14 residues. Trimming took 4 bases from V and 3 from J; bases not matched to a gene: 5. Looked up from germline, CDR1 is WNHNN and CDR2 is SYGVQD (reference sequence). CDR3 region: CASSVGQDYYEQYF. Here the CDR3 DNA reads TGCGCCAGCAGTGTGGGACAGGACTACTACGAGCAGTACTTC.

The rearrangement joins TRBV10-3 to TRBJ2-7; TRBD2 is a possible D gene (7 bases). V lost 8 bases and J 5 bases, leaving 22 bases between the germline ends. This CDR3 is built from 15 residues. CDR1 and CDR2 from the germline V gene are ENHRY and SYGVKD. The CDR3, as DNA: TGTGCCATCGGTACAGCAGCGGGAAGGGGGGACGAGCAGTACTTC. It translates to CAIGTAAGRGDEQYF.

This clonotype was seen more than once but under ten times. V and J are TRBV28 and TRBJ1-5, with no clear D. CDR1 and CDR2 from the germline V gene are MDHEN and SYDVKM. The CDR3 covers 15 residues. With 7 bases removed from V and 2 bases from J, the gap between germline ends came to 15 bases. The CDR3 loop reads CASIPLGRGNQPQHF. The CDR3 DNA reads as TGTGCCAGCATTCCCCTGGGGAGGGGCAATCAGCCCCAGCATTTT.

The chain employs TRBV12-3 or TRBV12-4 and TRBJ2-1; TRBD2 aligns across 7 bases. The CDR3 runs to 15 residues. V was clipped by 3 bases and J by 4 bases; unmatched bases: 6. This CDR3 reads CASSFGGAGYNEQFF. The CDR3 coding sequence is TGTGCCAGCAGTTTCGGAGGAGCGGGGTACAATGAGCAGTTCTTC.

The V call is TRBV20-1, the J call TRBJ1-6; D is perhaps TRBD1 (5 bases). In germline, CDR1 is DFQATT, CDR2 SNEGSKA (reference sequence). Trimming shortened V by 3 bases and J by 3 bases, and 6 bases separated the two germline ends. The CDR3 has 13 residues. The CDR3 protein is CSARRGYNSPLHF. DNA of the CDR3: TGCAGTGCTAGGAGGGGCTATAATTCACCCCTCCACTTT.

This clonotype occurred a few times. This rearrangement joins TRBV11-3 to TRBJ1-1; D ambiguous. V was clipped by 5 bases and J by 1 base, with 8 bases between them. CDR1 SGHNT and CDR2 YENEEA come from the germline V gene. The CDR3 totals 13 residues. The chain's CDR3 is CASSVQRNTEAFF. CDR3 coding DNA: TGTGCCAGCAGCGTTCAACGGAACACTGAAGCTTTCTTT.

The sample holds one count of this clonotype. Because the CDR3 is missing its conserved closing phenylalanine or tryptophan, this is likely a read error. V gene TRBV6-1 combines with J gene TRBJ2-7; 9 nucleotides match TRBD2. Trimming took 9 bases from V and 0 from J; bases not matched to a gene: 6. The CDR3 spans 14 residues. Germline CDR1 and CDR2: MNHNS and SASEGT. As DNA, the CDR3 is TGTGCCAGTTCCCTAGCGGGAAGCTCCTACGAGCAGTACTTA. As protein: CASSLAGSSYEQYL.

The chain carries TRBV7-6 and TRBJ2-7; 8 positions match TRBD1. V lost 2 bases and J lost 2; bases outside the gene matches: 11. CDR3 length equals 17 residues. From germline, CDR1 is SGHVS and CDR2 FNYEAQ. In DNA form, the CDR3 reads TGTGCCAGCAGCTTATTACCCGGACAGGGAACAACCTACGAGCAGTACTTC. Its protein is CASSLLPGQGTTYEQYF.

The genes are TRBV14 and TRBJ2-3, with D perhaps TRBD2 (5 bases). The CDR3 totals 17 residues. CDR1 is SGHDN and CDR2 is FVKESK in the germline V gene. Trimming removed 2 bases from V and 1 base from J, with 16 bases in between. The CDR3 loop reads CASSQRAGRPRTDTQYF. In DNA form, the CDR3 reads TGTGCCAGCAGCCAAAGGGCGGGCCGGCCCCGCACAGATACGCAGTATTTT.

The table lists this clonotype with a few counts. The CDR3 spells CASSQCLGQGGQPQHF. DNA for the CDR3: TGCGCCAGCAGTCAATGCTTGGGACAGGGCGGCCAGCCCCAGCATTTT. The chain has TRBV23-1 and TRBJ1-5; 9 nucleotides match TRBD1. TRBV23-1 is placed among ORFs of uncertain function. The trim removed 1 base at V and 7 bases at J, leaving 8 bases unmatched. The CDR3 length is 16 residues.

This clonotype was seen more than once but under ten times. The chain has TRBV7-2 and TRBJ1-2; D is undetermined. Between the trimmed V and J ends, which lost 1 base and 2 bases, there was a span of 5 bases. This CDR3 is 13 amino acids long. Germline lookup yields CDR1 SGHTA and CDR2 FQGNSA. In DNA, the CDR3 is TGTGCCAGCAGCTTAGTGGGGAACTATGGCTACACCTTC. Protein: CASSLVGNYGYTF.

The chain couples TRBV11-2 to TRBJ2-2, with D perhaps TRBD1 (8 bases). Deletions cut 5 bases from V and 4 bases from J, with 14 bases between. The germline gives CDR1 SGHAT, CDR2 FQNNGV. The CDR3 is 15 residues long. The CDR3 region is CASSPNRGGTGELFF. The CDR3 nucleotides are TGTGCCAGCAGCCCCAACAGGGGGGGCACCGGGGAGCTGTTTTTT. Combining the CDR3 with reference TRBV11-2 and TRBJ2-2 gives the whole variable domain EAGVAQSPRYKIIEKRQSVAFWCNPISGHATLYWYQQILGQGPKLLIQFQNNGVVDDSQLPKDRFSAERLKGVDSTLKIQPAKLEDSAVYLCASSPNRGGTGELFFGEGSRLTVL.

The CDR3 DNA sequence: TGTGCCAGCACCCTCCGGGACAGACTCCGGAACACTGAAGCTTTCTTT. Protein product: CASTLRDRLRNTEAFF. V and J are TRBV7-8 and TRBJ1-1; 7 bases match TRBD1. CDR1 is SGHVS and CDR2 is FQNEAQ in the germline V gene. The CDR3 sequence is 16 residues long. V lost 7 bases, J lost 1 base, and 12 bases stayed unmatched.

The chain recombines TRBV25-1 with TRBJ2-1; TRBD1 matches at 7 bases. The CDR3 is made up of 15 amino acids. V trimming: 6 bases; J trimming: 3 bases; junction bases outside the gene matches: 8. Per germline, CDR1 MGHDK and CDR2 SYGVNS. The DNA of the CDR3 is TGTGCCAGCAGATCAACAGGGGATCGCTACAATGAGCAGTTCTTC. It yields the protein CASRSTGDRYNEQFF. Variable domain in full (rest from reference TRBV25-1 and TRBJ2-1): EADIYQTPRYLVIGTGKKITLECSQTMGHDKMYWYQQDPGMELHLIHYSYGVNSTEKGDLSSESTVSRIRTEHFPLTLESARPSHTSQYLCASRSTGDRYNEQFFGPGTRLTVL.

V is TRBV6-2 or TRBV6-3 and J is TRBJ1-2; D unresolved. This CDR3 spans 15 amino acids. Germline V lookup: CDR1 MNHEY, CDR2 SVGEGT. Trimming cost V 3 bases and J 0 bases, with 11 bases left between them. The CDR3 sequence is CASSYGGFSNYGYTF. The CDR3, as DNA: TGTGCCAGCAGTTATGGAGGCTTTTCTAACTATGGCTACACCTTC.

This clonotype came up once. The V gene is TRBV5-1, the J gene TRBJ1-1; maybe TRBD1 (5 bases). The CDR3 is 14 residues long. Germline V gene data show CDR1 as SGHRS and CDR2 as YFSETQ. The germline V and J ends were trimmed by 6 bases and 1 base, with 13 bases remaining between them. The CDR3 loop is CASKSGPQNTEAFF. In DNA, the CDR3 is TGCGCCAGCAAGTCGGGACCGCAGAACACTGAAGCTTTCTTT.

As DNA, the CDR3 is TGTGCCACCAGTGATGGGAACAGGGGGAAGACAGATACGCAGTATTTT. This encodes CATSDGNRGKTDTQYF. The chain links TRBV24-1 to TRBJ2-3; the match to TRBD1 covers 8 bases. V was clipped by 3 bases and J by 3 bases; unmatched bases: 7. CDR1 and CDR2 (germline): KGHDR, SFDVKD. The CDR3 totals 16 residues.

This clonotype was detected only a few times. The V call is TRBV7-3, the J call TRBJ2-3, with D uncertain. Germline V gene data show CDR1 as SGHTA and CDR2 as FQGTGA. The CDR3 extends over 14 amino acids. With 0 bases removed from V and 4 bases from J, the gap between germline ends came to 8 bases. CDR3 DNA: TGTGCCAGCAGCTTAACACCCCAAGCAGATACGCAGTATTTT. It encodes CASSLTPQADTQYF.

The CDR3 here is CASSGTEAHYF. The CDR3 coding sequence is TGTGCCAGCAGCGGGACAGAAGCGCATTATTTT. This chain connects TRBV7-2 to TRBJ1-3; 7 bases fit TRBD1. Trimming took 5 bases from V and 16 from J; bases not matched to a gene: 8. This CDR3 has 11 residues. The germline CDR1 and CDR2 sequences are SGHTA and FQGNSA.

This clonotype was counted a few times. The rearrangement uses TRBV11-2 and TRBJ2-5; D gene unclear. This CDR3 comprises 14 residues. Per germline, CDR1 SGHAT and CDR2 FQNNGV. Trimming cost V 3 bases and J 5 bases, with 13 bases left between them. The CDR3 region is CASSFLTQRETQYF. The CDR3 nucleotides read TGTGCCAGCAGCTTTCTGACCCAACGGGAGACCCAGTACTTC.

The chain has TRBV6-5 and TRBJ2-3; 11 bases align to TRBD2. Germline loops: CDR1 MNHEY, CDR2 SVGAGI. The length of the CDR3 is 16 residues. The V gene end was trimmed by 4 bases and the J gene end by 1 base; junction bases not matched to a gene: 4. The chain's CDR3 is CASSWGTSGRTDTQYF. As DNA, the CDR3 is TGTGCCAGCAGTTGGGGGACTAGCGGACGCACAGATACGCAGTATTTT.

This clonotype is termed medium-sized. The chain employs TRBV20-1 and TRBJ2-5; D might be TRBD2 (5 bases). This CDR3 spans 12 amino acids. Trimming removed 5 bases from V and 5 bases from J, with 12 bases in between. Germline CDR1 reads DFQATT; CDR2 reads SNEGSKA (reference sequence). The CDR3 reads CSAEQRPETQYF. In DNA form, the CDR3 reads TGCAGTGCTGAACAGCGGCCGGAGACCCAGTACTTC.

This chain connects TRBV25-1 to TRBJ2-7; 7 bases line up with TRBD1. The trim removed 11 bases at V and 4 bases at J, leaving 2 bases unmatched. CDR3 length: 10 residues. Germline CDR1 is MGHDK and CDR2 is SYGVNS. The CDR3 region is CASRGYEQYF. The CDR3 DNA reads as TGTGCCTCCAGGGGGTACGAGCAGTACTTC.

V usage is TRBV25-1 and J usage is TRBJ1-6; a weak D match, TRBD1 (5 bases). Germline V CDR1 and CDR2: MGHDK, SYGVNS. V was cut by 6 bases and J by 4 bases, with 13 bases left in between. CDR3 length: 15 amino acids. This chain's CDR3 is CASRQNQGYNSPLHF. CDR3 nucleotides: TGTGCCAGCAGGCAGAATCAGGGATATAATTCACCCCTCCACTTT.

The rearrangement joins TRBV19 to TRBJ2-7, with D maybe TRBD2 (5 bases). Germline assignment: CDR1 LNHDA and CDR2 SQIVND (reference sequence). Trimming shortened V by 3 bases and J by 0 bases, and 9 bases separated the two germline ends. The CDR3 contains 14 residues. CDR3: CASSMTISSYEQYF. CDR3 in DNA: TGTGCCAGTAGTATGACTATTAGCTCCTACGAGCAGTACTTC.

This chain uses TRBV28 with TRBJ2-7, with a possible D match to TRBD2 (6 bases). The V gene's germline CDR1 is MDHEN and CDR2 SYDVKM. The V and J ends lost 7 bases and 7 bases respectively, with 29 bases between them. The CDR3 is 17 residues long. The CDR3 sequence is CASIPLPHRRGLGEQYF. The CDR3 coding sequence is TGTGCCAGCATCCCTCTCCCCCACCGGCGGGGCCTAGGAGAGCAGTACTTC.

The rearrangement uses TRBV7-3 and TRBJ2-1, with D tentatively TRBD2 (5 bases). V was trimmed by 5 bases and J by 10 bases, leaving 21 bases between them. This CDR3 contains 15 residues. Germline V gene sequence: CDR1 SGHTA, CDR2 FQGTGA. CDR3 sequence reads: CASSPQPLAQVEQFF. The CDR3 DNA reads TGTGCCAGCAGCCCCCAACCCCTAGCCCAAGTCGAGCAGTTCTTC.